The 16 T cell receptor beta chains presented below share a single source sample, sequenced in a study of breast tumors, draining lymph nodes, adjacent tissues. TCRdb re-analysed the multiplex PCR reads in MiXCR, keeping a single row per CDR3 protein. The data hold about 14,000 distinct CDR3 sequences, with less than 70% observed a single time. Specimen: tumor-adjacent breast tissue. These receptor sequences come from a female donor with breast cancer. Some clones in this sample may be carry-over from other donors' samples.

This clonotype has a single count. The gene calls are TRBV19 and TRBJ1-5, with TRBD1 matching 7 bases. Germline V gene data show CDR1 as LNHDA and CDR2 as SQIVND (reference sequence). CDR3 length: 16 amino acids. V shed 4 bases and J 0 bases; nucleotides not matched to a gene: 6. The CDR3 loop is CASSRGRGYSNQPQHF. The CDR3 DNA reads TGTGCCAGTAGTAGGGGCAGGGGGTATAGCAATCAGCCCCAGCATTTT.

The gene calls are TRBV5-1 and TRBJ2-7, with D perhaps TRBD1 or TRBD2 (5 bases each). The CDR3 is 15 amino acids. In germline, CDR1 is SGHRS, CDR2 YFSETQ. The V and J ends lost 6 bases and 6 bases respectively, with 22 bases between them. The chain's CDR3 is CASTTGTLGGGEQYF. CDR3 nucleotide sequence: TGCGCCAGCACCACCGGGACCCTCGGAGGCGGCGAGCAGTACTTC.

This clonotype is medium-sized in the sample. The CDR3 DNA follows: TGTGCCATCAGTGAGTCTCTGAAAGGGGAGGCCGGGGAGCTGTTTTTT. This encodes CAISESLKGEAGELFF. The chain combines TRBV10-3 with TRBJ2-2, with D possibly TRBD2 on 6 matching bases. The germline gives CDR1 ENHRY, CDR2 SYGVKD. This CDR3 region has 16 residues. V was cut by 0 bases and J by 6 bases, with 14 bases left in between.

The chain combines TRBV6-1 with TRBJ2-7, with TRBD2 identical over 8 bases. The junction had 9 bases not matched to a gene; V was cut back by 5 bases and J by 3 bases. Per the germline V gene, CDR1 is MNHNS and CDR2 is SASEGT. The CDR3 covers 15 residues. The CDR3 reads CASSKTIAGHYEQYF. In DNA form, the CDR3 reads TGTGCCAGCAGTAAGACGATAGCGGGACACTACGAGCAGTACTTC.

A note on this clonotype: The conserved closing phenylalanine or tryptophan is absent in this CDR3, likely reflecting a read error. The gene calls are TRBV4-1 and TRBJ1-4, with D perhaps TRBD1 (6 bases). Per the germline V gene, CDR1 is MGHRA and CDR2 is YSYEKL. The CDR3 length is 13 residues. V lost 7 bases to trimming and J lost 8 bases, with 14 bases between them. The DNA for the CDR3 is TGCGCCAGCACGCAGGGGACGCAGGAAAAACTGTTTCTT. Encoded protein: CASTQGTQEKLFL.

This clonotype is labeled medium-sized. Here the CDR3 DNA reads TGTGCCAGCAGCGCTGATAACCAAGAGACCCAGTACTTC. It codes for CASSADNQETQYF. V and J are TRBV7-3 and TRBJ2-5, with D uncertain. Per germline, CDR1 SGHTA and CDR2 FQGTGA. This CDR3 region has 13 residues. V lost 5 bases and J lost 0, with 7 bases in between.

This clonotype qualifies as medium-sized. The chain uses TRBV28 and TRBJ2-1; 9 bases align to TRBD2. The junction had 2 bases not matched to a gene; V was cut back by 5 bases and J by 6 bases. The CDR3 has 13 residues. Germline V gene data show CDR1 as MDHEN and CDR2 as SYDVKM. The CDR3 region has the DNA TGTGCCAGCAGTAATAGCGGGGGCAATGAGCAGTTCTTC. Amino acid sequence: CASSNSGGNEQFF.

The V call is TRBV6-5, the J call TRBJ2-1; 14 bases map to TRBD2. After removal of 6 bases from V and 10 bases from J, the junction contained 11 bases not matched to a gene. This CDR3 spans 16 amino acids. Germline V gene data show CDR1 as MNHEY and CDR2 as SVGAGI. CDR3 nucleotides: TGTGCCAGCAGACCGACGGGACTAGCGGGAGTGAGGGAGCAGTTCTTC. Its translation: CASRPTGLAGVREQFF.

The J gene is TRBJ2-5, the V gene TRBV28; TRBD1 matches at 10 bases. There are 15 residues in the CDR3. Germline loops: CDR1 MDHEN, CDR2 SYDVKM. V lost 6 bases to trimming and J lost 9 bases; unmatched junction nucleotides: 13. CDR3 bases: TGTGCCAGCAGCCCGGGGACAGGGGCACTTATATCCCAGTACTTC. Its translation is CASSPGTGALISQYF.

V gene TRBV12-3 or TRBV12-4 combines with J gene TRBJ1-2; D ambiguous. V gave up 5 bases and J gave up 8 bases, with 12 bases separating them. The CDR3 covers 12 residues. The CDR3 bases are TGTGCCAGCAGTGTCCCCAGTGGGGGCTACACCTTC. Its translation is CASSVPSGGYTF.

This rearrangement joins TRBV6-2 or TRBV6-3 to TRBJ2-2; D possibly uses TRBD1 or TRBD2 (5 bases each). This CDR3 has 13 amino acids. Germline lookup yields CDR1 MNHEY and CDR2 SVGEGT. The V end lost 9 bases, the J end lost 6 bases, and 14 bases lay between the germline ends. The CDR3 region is CARLPRESGELFF. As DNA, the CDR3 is TGTGCCAGATTACCCAGGGAGTCCGGGGAGCTGTTTTTT.

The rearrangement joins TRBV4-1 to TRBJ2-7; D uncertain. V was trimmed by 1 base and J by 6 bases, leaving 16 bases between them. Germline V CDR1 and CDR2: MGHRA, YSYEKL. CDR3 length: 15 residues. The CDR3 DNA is TGCGCCAGCAGCCAAGTTACGGCTGGTAAACTCGAGCAGTACTTC. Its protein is CASSQVTAGKLEQYF.

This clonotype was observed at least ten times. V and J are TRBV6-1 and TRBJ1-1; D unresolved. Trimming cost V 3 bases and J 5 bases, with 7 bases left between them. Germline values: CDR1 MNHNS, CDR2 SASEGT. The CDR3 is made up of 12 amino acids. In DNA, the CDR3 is TGTGCCAGCAGTGATCCTTTGACTGAAGCTTTCTTT. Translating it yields CASSDPLTEAFF.

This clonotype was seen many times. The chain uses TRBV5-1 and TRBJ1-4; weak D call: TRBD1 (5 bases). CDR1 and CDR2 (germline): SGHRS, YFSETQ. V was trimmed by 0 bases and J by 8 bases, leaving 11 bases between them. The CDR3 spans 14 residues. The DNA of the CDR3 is TGCGCCAGCAGCTTGGATGCGGGGGTGGAAAAACTGTTTTTT. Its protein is CASSLDAGVEKLFF. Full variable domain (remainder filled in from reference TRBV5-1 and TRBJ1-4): KAGVTQTPRYLIKTRGQQVTLSCSPISGHRSVSWYQQTPGQGLQFLFEYFSETQRNKGNFPGRFSGRQFSNSRSEMNVSTLELGDSALYLCASSLDAGVEKLFFGSGTQLSVL.

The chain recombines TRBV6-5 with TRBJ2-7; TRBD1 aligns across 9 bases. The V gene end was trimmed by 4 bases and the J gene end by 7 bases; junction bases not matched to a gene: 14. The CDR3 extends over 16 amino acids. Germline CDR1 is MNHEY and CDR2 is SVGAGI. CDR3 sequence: CASSSRTGAGTGEQYF. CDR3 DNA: TGTGCCAGCAGTTCCCGGACAGGGGCGGGCACCGGGGAGCAGTACTTC.

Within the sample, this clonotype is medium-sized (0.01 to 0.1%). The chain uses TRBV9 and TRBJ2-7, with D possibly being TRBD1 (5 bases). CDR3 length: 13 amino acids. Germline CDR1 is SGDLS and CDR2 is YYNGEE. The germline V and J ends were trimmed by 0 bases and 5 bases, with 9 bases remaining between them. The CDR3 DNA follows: TGTGCCAGCAGCGTAGAGCTAGGGGACGAGCAGTACTTC. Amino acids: CASSVELGDEQYF.